The TCR beta chain under discussion was sequenced for a study of response to subunit inactivated influenza vaccine. Study conclusions and caveats: The authors suggested that few new T cells are recruited per seasonal influenza vaccination.

TCRdb analysed the RT-PCR reads with MiXCR anew, one entry per CDR3 protein. The sample includes roughly 500,000 distinct CDR3 sequences, 16% seen only once; the top ten take 2.5% to 3.5%. A few counts support this clonotype. Its antigen is not identified. The CDR3 is made up of 15 amino acids. V was clipped by 5 bases and J by 0 bases, with 10 bases between them. CDR1 is MNHEY and CDR2 is SMNVEV in the germline V gene (reference sequence). The source is a man aged 50 to 69 who received an inactivated influenza vaccine. Sequenced here: CD4+ T cells sorted from PBMCs, sampled approximately 25 months after vaccination. The chain employs TRBV27 and TRBJ2-2, with D maybe TRBD2 (5 bases). This CDR3 is CASSKQLANTGELFF. CDR3 nucleotides: TGTGCCAGCAGTAAACAACTAGCGAACACCGGGGAGCTGTTTTTT.